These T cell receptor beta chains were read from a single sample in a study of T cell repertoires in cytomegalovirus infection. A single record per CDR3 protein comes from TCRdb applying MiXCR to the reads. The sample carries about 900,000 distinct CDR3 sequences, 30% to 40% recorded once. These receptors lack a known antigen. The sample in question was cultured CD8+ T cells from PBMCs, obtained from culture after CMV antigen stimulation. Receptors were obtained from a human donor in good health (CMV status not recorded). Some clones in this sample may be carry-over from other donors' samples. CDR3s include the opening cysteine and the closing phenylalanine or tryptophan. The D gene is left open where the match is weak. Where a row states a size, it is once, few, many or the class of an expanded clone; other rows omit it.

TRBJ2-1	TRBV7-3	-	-	TGTGCCAGCAGCTTAACGAGTATCAATGAGCAGTTCTTC	CASSLTSINEQFF
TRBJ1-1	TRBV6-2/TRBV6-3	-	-	TGTGCCAGCAGTGAATGGGGCGGGGATCTAGGCACTGAAGCTTTCTTT	CASSEWGGDLGTEAFF
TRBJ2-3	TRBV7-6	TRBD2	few	TGTGCCAGCAGCCCCACTAGCGGGGGGTTAGATACGCAGTATTTT	CASSPTSGGLDTQYF
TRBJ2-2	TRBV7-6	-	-	TGTGCCAGCAGCGGCGAAAGGGGGGGCAGCGCCGGGGAGCTGTTTTTT	CASSGERGGSAGELFF
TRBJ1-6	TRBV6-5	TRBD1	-	TGTGCCAGCAGTTACGGGACAGGCCAGGGGGCCCTCCACTTT	CASSYGTGQGALHF
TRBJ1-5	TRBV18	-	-	TGTGCCAGCTCTCAAGCAGGGATCAATCAGCCCCAGCATTTT	CASSQAGINQPQHF
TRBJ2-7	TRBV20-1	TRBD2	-	TGCAGTGCCGGGACTAGCGGTACCGAGCAGTACTTC	CSAGTSGTEQYF
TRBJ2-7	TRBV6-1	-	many	TGTGCCAGCAGTGAATTTTGGGGGCTCGAAACAGGGCCGCCCTCCTACGAGCAGTACTTC	CASSEFWGLETGPPSYEQYF
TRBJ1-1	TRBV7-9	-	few	TGTGCCAGCAGCTTATTTTGGGGGCTGAGCGATACTGAAGCTTTCTTT	CASSLFWGLSDTEAFF
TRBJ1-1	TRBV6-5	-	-	TGTGCCAGCAGTTATCAGAAGAACACTGAAGCTTTCTTT	CASSYQKNTEAFF
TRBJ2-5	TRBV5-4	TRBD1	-	TGTGCCAGCAGCTCGGGACAGACTTTACAAGAGACCCAGTACTTC	CASSSGQTLQETQYF
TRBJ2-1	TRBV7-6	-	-	TGTGCCAGCAGCCCTGAGGGCTCCGAGCAGTTCTTC	CASSPEGSEQFF
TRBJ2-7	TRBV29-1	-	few	TGCAGCGTCATCCTGACAGTCCCGAACGAGCAGTACTTC	CSVILTVPNEQYF
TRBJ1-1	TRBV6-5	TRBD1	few	TGTGCCAGCAGTTGGGACAGCGTGAACACTGAAGCTTTCTTT	CASSWDSVNTEAFF
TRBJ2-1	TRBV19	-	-	TGTGCCAGTAGTGGGGCTGAGATTTTAGGGCAGTTCTTC	CASSGAEILGQFF
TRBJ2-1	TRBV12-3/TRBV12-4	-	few	TGTGCCAGCAGTTTAATGGGGTTCCATGAGCAGTTCTTC	CASSLMGFHEQFF
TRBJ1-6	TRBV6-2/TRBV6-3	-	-	TGTGCCAGCAGCCAAACCATGAGCTCCTATAATTCACCCCTCCACTTT	CASSQTMSSYNSPLHF
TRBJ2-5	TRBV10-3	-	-	TGTGCCATCAGTGAGTCGACAAGGGGGCGAGAGCGGGGCCGCTGGGAGACCCAGTACTTC	CAISESTRGRERGRWETQYF
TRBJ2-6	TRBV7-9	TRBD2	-	TGTGCCAGCAGCCCGGGGACTAGCGGGGGGGCGATCCCCTCTGGGGCCAACGTCCTGACTTTC	CASSPGTSGGAIPSGANVLTF
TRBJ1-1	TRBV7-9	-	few	TGTGCCAGCAGAATGTCGGGACAAAACACTGAAGCTTTCTTT	CASRMSGQNTEAFF
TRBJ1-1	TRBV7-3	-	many	TGTGCCAGCAGCTCCTCAGGGTCTGAAGCTTTCTTT	CASSSSGSEAFF
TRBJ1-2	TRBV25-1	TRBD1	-	TGTGCCAGCAGTGATGGAGCAGGGGGCGCGGGTTCGAACTATGGCTACACCTTC	CASSDGAGGAGSNYGYTF
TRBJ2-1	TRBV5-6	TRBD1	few	TGTGCCAGCAGCGGTGGACAGGTCGATGAGCAGTTCTTC	CASSGGQVDEQFF
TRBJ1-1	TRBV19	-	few	TGTGCCAGTAGTATGAAGCACGGCACTGAAGCTTTCTTT	CASSMKHGTEAFF
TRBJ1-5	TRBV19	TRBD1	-	TGTGCCAGTAGTATATGGGGACAGGGTCAGCCCCAGCATTTT	CASSIWGQGQPQHF
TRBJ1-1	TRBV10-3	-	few	TGTGCCTCAAAAGAAGGGACTGAAGCTTTCTTT	CASKEGTEAFF
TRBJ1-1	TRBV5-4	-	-	TGTGCCAGCGGACCAGTGGGGGGGCGCGGAGATACTGAAGCTTTCTTT	CASGPVGGRGDTEAFF
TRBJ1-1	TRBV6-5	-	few	TGTGCCAGCAGCATCACAGGGTCCAATGAAGCTTTCTTT	CASSITGSNEAFF
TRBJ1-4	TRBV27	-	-	TGTGCCAGCAGTTTTCCCGGCGCGGAACTGTTTTTT	CASSFPGAELFF
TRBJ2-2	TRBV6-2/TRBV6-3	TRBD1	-	TGTGCCACCACCGGGACAGCGGACACCGGGGAGCTGTTTTTT	CATTGTADTGELFF
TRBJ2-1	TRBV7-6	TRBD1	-	TGTGCCAGCAGCCAGGCCTGGGACAGGGTGAACAATGAGCAGTTCTTC	CASSQAWDRVNNEQFF
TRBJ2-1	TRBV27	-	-	TGTGCCAGCAGTTCCTACCGAACCCTCTACAATGAGCAGTTCTTC	CASSSYRTLYNEQFF
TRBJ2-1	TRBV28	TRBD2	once	TGTGCCAGCAGTCCTCTAGCGGGGTACCACAATGAGCAGTTCTTC	CASSPLAGYHNEQFF
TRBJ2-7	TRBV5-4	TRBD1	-	TGTGCCAGCAGCTTGGGGACAGGCGTAAGGTACGGAACCGAGCAGTACTTC	CASSLGTGVRYGTEQYF
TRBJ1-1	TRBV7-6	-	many	TGTGCCAGCAGCCCCCCGAACACTGAAGCTTTCTTT	CASSPPNTEAFF
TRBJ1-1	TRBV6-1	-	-	TGTGCCAGCAGTGAGGTACTGACAACGACTGAAGCTTTCTTT	CASSEVLTTTEAFF
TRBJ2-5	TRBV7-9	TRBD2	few	TGTGCCAGCAGCTTCGACCTAGCGGGCGAGCGAGAGACCCAGTACTTC	CASSFDLAGERETQYF
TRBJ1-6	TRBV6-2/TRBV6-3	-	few	TGTGCCAGCAGTTCTCCTACCGGGCAGCGGAAGGGGAATTCACCCCTCCACTTT	CASSSPTGQRKGNSPLHF
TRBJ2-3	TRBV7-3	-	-	TGTGCCAGCAGCTTAGTGCATGGGGGAGGTACAGATACGCAGTATTTT	CASSLVHGGGTDTQYF
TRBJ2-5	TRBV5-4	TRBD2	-	TGTGCCAGCTCCCTAGCGGAAGACCAAGAGACCCAGTACTTC	CASSLAEDQETQYF
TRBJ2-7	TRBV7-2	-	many	TGTGCCAGCAGCTTAGGCACTAGCTCCCGCTACGAGCAGTACTTC	CASSLGTSSRYEQYF
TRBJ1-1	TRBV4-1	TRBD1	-	TGCGCCAGCAGCCATCAGGGGGAATATATGAACACTGAAGCTTTCTTT	CASSHQGEYMNTEAFF
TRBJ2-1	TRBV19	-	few	TGTGCCAGTAGTATGGGGGCTCGTGAGCAGTTCTTC	CASSMGAREQFF
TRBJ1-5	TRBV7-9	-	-	TGTGCCAGCAGCGGTCGAGGGGGAGATAGCAATCAGCCCCAGCATTTT	CASSGRGGDSNQPQHF
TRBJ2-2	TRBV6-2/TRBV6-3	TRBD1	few	TGTGCCAGCAGGGGGACAGGGAAGAACACCGGGGAGCTGTTTTTT	CASRGTGKNTGELFF
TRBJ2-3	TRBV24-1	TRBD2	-	TGTGCCACCCGATCTAGCGGATTTAGCACAGATACGCAGTATTTT	CATRSSGFSTDTQYF
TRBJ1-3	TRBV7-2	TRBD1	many	TGTGCCAGCAGCTTCCAAAGACAGGGGGCGCGTGGAAACACCATATATTTT	CASSFQRQGARGNTIYF
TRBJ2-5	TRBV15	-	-	TGTGCCACCAGCAGCGAACAGCGGGTCCCTCAGGAGACCCAGTACTTC	CATSSEQRVPQETQYF
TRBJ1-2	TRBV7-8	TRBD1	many	TGTGCCAGCAGCTTACGGCGCGACAGGGGTGACTATGGCTACACCTTC	CASSLRRDRGDYGYTF
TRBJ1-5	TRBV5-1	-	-	TGCGCCAGCAGCGCGGGCCCGGGGGAGCCCCAGCATTTT	CASSAGPGEPQHF
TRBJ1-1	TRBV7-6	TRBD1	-	TGTGCCAGCAGCTTAGGGTCAGGGGGGGCATGGGACACTGAAGCTTTCTTT	CASSLGSGGAWDTEAFF
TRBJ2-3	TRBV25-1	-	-	TGTGCCAGCCTGGACAGCTACACAGATACGCAGTATTTT	CASLDSYTDTQYF
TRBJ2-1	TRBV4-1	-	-	TGCGCCAGCAGCCAAGATGAAGGGGGAACCTACAATGAGCAGTTCTTC	CASSQDEGGTYNEQFF
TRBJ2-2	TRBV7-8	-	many	TGTGCCAGCAGCTTAGAGATCGCAGGATTGAACACCGGGGAGCTGTTTTTT	CASSLEIAGLNTGELFF